Each of the 6 T cell receptor beta chains below was sequenced from the same sample in a study of shared clonotypes between healthy human individuals. The data were produced by immunoSEQ multiplex PCR, yet TCRdb's version contains in-frame clones alone and is incomplete. The sample lists about 490,000 clones; about three quarters were seen once. Input material: PBMCs. These receptors all come from a woman between 40 and 50 years old in good health. Some clones in this sample may be carry-over from other donors' samples.

Comments on this clone: The same CDR3 also results from other DNA sequences found in this sample. The V call is TRBV30, the J call TRBJ1-2; D perhaps matches TRBD1 (5 bases). This CDR3 is 13 amino acids long. Germline-derived CDR1 and CDR2 are GTSNPN and SVGIG (reference sequence). With 0 bases removed from V and 3 bases from J, the gap between germline ends came to 8 bases. The CDR3 loop reads CAWSVGGDYGYTF. CDR3 bases: TGTGCCTGGAGTGTGGGGGGGGACTATGGCTACACCTTC. Complete variable domain (other parts from reference TRBV30 and TRBJ1-2): SQTIHQWPATLVQPVGSPLSLECTVEGTSNPNLYWYRQAAGRGLQLLFYSVGIGQISSEVPQNLSASRPQDRQFILSSKKLLLSDSGFYLCAWSVGGDYGYTFGSGTRLTVV.

The CDR3 DNA is TGTGCCAGCAGCGACGGGACAACCTATGGCTACACCTTC. Its protein product is CASSDGTTYGYTF. The chain joins TRBV7-8 to TRBJ1-2, with D possibly TRBD1 on 6 matching bases. The CDR3 is 13 residues long. V lost 5 bases and J lost 4, with 11 bases in between. Germline V gene data show CDR1 as SGHVS and CDR2 as FQNEAQ. Based on the CDR3 plus reference TRBV7-8 and TRBJ1-2, the full variable domain is GAGVSQSPRYKVAKRGQDVALRCDPISGHVSLFWYQQALGQGPEFLTYFQNEAQLDKSGLPSDRFFAERPEGSVSTLKIQRTQQEDSAVYLCASSDGTTYGYTFGSGTRLTVV.

The chain uses TRBV18 and TRBJ2-2, with 7 bases identical to TRBD1. The CDR3 runs to 15 residues. J gave up 0 bases and V 3 bases, and 1 base lay outside the gene matches. CDR1 and CDR2 (germline): KGHSH, LQKENI. CDR3 in DNA: TGTGCCAGCTCACCGCAGGGGGCGAACACCGGGGAGCTGTTTTTT. This translates into CASSPQGANTGELFF.

The rearrangement joins TRBV25-1 to TRBJ2-5; a possible D gene is TRBD1 (5 bases). The CDR3 consists of 14 residues. V was cut by 3 bases and J by 4 bases, with 12 bases left in between. CDR1 is MGHDK and CDR2 is SYGVNS in the germline V gene. Here the CDR3 reads CASSDRDLGETQYF. The CDR3 region has the DNA TGTGCCAGCAGTGACAGGGATTTGGGAGAGACCCAGTACTTC.

The V and J genes are TRBV11-3 and TRBJ2-5, with 12 bases that match TRBD2. The trim removed 5 bases at V and 1 base at J, leaving 5 bases unmatched. Germline lookup yields CDR1 SGHNT and CDR2 YENEEA. This CDR3 is built from 16 residues. CDR3 loop: CASSAGLAGTQETQYF. The CDR3 nucleotides are TGTGCCAGCAGCGCAGGACTAGCGGGGACCCAAGAGACCCAGTACTTC.

The V call is TRBV2, the J call TRBJ2-7; 9 positions match TRBD2. Germline V CDR1 and CDR2: SNHLY, FYNNEI. V gave up 4 bases and J gave up 2 bases; unmatched junction bases: 3. The CDR3 loop spans 14 amino acids. Here the CDR3 reads CASSGEREAYEQYF. CDR3 nucleotides: TGTGCCAGCAGTGGCGAGCGGGAGGCCTACGAGCAGTACTTC.